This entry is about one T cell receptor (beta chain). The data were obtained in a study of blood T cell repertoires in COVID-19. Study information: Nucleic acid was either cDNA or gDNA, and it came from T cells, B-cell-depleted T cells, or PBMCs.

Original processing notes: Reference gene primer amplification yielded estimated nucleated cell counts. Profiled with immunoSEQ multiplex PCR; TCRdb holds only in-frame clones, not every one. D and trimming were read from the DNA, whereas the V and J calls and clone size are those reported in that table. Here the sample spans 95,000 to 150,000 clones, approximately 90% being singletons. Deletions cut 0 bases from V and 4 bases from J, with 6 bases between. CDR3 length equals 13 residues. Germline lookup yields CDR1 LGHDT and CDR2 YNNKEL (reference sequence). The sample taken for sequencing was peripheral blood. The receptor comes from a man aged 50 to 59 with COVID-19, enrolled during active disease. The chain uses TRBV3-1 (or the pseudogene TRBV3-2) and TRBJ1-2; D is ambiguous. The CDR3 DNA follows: TGTGCCAGCAGCCAAGAGTATGTCTATGGCTACACCTTC. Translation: CASSQEYVYGYTF.